Sequencing of this T cell receptor beta chain was carried out in a study of T cell repertoires in cytomegalovirus infection. Study-level background: Both recently identified HLA-C-restricted and well-studied HLA-B-restricted CMV epitopes were used in the study. It was the public TCR beta signatures that indicated both CMV infection and matching HLA type. Overall study results and limits: There were carriers of CMV plus the relevant HLA, and cumulative public TCR beta family frequency identified them. CMV-specific TCR beta clonotypes restricted by HLA-C dominated the ex vivo response.

This clonotype was counted between two and nine times. Its antigen is unidentified. Each CDR3 protein is one row after TCRdb ran MiXCR on the reads. The top ten hold 15% to 20% of the sample, which has some 350,000 distinct CDR3 sequences, roughly 28% seen once. The CDR3 extends over 13 amino acids. V dropped 7 bases and J dropped 1 base, with 10 bases sitting between them. The receptor's source is a human donor in good health (CMV status not recorded). Some clones in this sample may be carry-over from other donors' samples. The starting material was cultured PBMCs, obtained from culture after CMV antigen stimulation. This chain connects TRBV12-3 or TRBV12-4 to TRBJ1-1; D not certain. CDR3 in DNA: TGTGCCAGCACCTTTTGGGAGAACACTGAAGCTTTCTTT. It translates to CASTFWENTEAFF.